The next 9 T cell receptor beta chains were all read from a single sample in a study of CD8+CD57+ T cells in acquired aplastic anemia (dated by TCRdb to 2016 to 2019). Patients chosen for sequencing had shown expansion of CD8+CD57+ cells by flow cytometry. The run used an Illumina HiSeq 2000. Genomic DNA was used as template for profiling of TCR beta VDJ combinations and CDR3 sequences. In TCRdb, the public reads were trimmed at Q25 with fastp and aligned with MiXCR, with productive beta chains retained. Merged by CDR3 protein, the rows form single entries marked with the most common genes and DNA. Present in this sample are about 240,000 distinct CDR3 sequences, more than 45% of which were seen just once. 7.8% of the sample is held by the ten biggest clonotypes. What was sequenced was sorted CD4+, CD8+, or CD8+CD57+ T cells (not recorded which) from PBMCs. The receptors were gathered from a human donor with aplastic anemia.

This clonotype was seen a handful of times. The chain recombines TRBV2 with TRBJ2-7, with a possible D match to TRBD2 (5 bases). V was trimmed by 8 bases and J by 6 bases, leaving 26 bases between them. The CDR3 contains 16 residues. Germline loops: CDR1 SNHLY, CDR2 FYNNEI. For the CDR3, the DNA is TGTGCCAGCTCACCCAGCGGCGTGAACCTTAGCCTCGAGCAGTACTTC. Protein product: CASSPSGVNLSLEQYF. Full variable domain (remainder filled in from reference TRBV2 and TRBJ2-7): EPEVTQTPSHQVTQMGQEVILRCVPISNHLYFYWYRQILGQKVEFLVSFYNNEISEKSEIFDDQFSVERPDGSNFTLKIRSTKLEDSAMYFCASSPSGVNLSLEQYFGPGTRLTVT.

This rearrangement joins TRBV15 to TRBJ2-7, with TRBD2 identical over 10 bases. Germline CDR1 reads LNHNV; CDR2 reads YYDKDF (reference sequence). CDR3 length equals 18 residues. J lost 3 bases, V lost 0 bases, and 11 bases had no gene match. The CDR3 DNA reads TGTGCCACCAGCAGAGATCACGCTAGCGGGAGCCGCTACTACGAGCAGTACTTC. Protein: CATSRDHASGSRYYEQYF.

V usage is TRBV15 and J usage is TRBJ2-1, with 7 bases identical to TRBD2. Trimming cost V 3 bases and J 4 bases; bases outside gene matches: 9. The CDR3 covers 16 residues. The germline V gene encodes CDR1 LNHNV and CDR2 YYDKDF (reference sequence). CDR3 DNA sequence: TGTGCCACCAGCAGCCTTGGCGGGGGTCTATACAATGAGCAGTTCTTC. The encoded protein is CATSSLGGGLYNEQFF.

CDR3: CASSPAGTGVNTEAFF. The DNA of the CDR3 is TGTGCCAGCAGTCCCGCCGGGACAGGGGTGAACACTGAAGCTTTCTTT. The chain has TRBV9 and TRBJ1-1; TRBD1 matches at 10 bases. CDR1 and CDR2 from the germline V gene are SGDLS and YYNGEE. V was pared by 5 bases and J by 0 bases, with 7 bases of the junction left unmatched. The CDR3 is 16 amino acids.

The genes are TRBV7-9 and TRBJ2-5, with D unresolved. V was shortened by 5 bases and J by 9 bases, with 13 bases between the two germline ends. CDR3 size: 12 residues. Germline values: CDR1 SEHNR, CDR2 FQNEAQ (reference sequence). CDR3 bases: TGTGCCAGCAGCAGCGCCTTTACGGCCCAGTACTTC. Translating gives CASSSAFTAQYF.

This clonotype was seen more than once but under ten times. This chain joins TRBV3-1 and TRBJ1-1; a weak D match, TRBD1 (5 bases). The germline V gene encodes CDR1 LGHDT and CDR2 YNNKEL (reference sequence). CDR3 length equals 16 residues. V lost 1 base and J lost 1, with 13 bases in between. CDR3 protein: CASSQGQWGPNTEAFF. The CDR3 DNA reads TGTGCCAGCAGCCAAGGACAGTGGGGACCGAACACTGAAGCTTTCTTT.

The chain links TRBV5-1 to TRBJ2-5, with D possibly TRBD1 on 6 matching bases. V was shortened by 3 bases and J by 2 bases, with 11 bases between the two germline ends. Germline CDR1 reads SGHRS; CDR2 reads YFSETQ. The CDR3 is made up of 14 amino acids. The CDR3 spells CASSSGTPQETQYF. The CDR3 nucleotides are TGCGCCAGCAGCTCCGGGACACCACAAGAGACCCAGTACTTC.

The CDR3 nucleotides are TGCGCCAGCAGCTTGGTACGGGGCCCCACAGATACGCAGTATTTT. The encoded protein is CASSLVRGPTDTQYF. The chain recombines TRBV5-1 with TRBJ2-3, with D perhaps TRBD1 or TRBD2 (5 bases each). CDR3 length: 15 amino acids. Per the germline V gene, CDR1 is SGHRS and CDR2 is YFSETQ. Trimming removed 0 bases from V and 2 bases from J, with 10 bases in between.

The genes are TRBV7-9 and TRBJ2-2, with 15 nucleotides matching TRBD2. V lost 5 bases and J lost 3; bases outside the gene matches: 4. In germline, CDR1 is SEHNR, CDR2 FQNEAQ (reference sequence). This CDR3 is built from 17 residues. CDR3 residues: CASSRTSGRAYTGELFF. CDR3 nucleotides: TGTGCCAGCAGCAGGACTAGCGGGAGGGCGTACACCGGGGAGCTGTTTTTT.